The 30 T cell receptor beta chains listed next were all sequenced from one sample in a study of cytomegalovirus exposure and HLA in healthy donors. PCR was performed using 60 Vbeta and 13 Jbeta primers. Here immunoSEQ multiplex PCR was the method, and the copy in TCRdb shows in-frame clones only, minus some. The table has under 300,000 clones, roughly 90% seen once. Sequencing was performed on PBMCs. The receptors shown here come from a man aged 35 to 55 in good health and CMV-seropositive.

This chain connects TRBV5-3 to TRBJ2-7, with 10 bases aligning to TRBD2. TRBV5-3 has ORF status, its function being uncertain. Trimming cost V 0 bases and J 5 bases; bases outside gene matches: 14. The CDR3 spans 18 residues. The CDR3 bases are TGTGCCAGAAGCTTGGTGGCCCCTAGCGGGAGAAGGACCCACGAGCAGTACTTC. This encodes CARSLVAPSGRRTHEQYF.

This clone has a single count. The genes are TRBV19 and TRBJ2-7; 10 bases align to TRBD2. The ends lost 5 bases at V and 1 base at J; junction bases unmatched: 5. Germline V lookup: CDR1 LNHDA, CDR2 SQIVND (reference sequence). The CDR3 totals 15 residues. CDR3 sequence (DNA): TGTGCCAGTAGTCCCGGGACTAGCGTATCCTACGAGCAGTACTTC. Its protein product is CASSPGTSVSYEQYF.

The V gene is TRBV7-8, the J gene TRBJ1-2; TRBD1 matches 11 bases. Germline CDR1 reads SGHVS; CDR2 reads FQNEAQ. CDR3 length equals 14 residues. With 5 bases clipped from V and 6 bases from J, the junction kept 5 bases outside the gene matches. CDR3 bases: TGTGCCAGCAGCCCCGGGACAGGGGGTCATGGCTACACCTTC. This gives the protein CASSPGTGGHGYTF.

The rearrangement links TRBV27 to TRBJ1-1; the match to TRBD1 covers 11 bases. Germline V gene sequence: CDR1 MNHEY, CDR2 SMNVEV (reference sequence). V gave up 0 bases and J gave up 4 bases; unmatched junction bases: 1. The CDR3 is made up of 15 amino acids. The CDR3 sequence: CASSLSGTGGTEAFF. DNA for the CDR3: TGTGCCAGCAGTTTATCCGGGACAGGGGGCACTGAAGCTTTCTTT.

The chain couples TRBV18 to TRBJ2-3; a possible D gene is TRBD2 (5 bases). CDR1 KGHSH and CDR2 LQKENI come from the germline V gene. This CDR3 comprises 15 residues. Trimming cost V 3 bases and J 0 bases, with 10 bases left between them. The DNA for the CDR3 is TGTGCCAGCTCACCTAGGAGGCTTAGCACAGATACGCAGTATTTT. Protein product: CASSPRRLSTDTQYF.

This clone was seen only once. V gene TRBV7-9 combines with J gene TRBJ2-4, with 14 bases identical to TRBD2. The CDR3 is 15 residues long. CDR1 SEHNR and CDR2 FQNEAQ come from the germline V gene (reference sequence). Unmatched junction bases numbered 3, after V lost 5 bases and J lost 6 bases. The DNA of the CDR3 is TGTGCCAGCAGCCAGACTAGCGGGAGGGTAAACATTCAGTACTTC. Its translation is CASSQTSGRVNIQYF.

The chain is built from TRBV28 and TRBJ1-3; D call uncertain. In germline, CDR1 is MDHEN, CDR2 SYDVKM. The CDR3 runs to 15 residues. Trimming removed 2 bases from V and 0 bases from J, with 8 bases in between. CDR3 coding DNA: TGTGCCAGCAGTTTAAACAGCCACTCTGGAAACACCATATATTTT. Its protein product is CASSLNSHSGNTIYF.

DNA for the CDR3: TGTGCCAGCAGCTTAATTATCGGGGAGGGTCAGCCCCAGCATTTT. Amino acid sequence: CASSLIIGEGQPQHF. The genes are TRBV7-8 and TRBJ1-5; no reliable D call. This CDR3 spans 15 amino acids. CDR1 is SGHVS, CDR2 FQNEAQ, per germline. V was pared by 2 bases and J by 6 bases, with 14 bases between.

The chain employs TRBV28 and TRBJ2-1, with D unclear. V was trimmed by 6 bases and J by 6 bases, leaving 12 bases between them. The CDR3 is 13 amino acids. Germline CDR1 is MDHEN and CDR2 is SYDVKM. The CDR3 loop reads CASSLRKPNEQFF. The CDR3 DNA reads as TGTGCCAGCAGCCTCCGTAAGCCCAATGAGCAGTTCTTC.

This chain links TRBV7-3 with TRBJ2-1; unclear D gene. Germline V lookup: CDR1 SGHTA, CDR2 FQGTGA. This CDR3 comprises 12 residues. V lost 2 bases and J 10 bases, leaving 9 bases between the germline ends. The CDR3 here is CASSLVPQEQFF. The CDR3 region has the DNA TGTGCCAGCAGCTTAGTCCCGCAGGAGCAGTTCTTC.

V and J are TRBV4-1 and TRBJ2-7; 8 nucleotides agree with TRBD1. The germline CDR1 and CDR2 sequences are MGHRA and YSYEKL. V lost 4 bases, J lost 5 bases, and 10 bases stayed unmatched. This CDR3 has 15 amino acids. The CDR3 is CASSPSGGERDEQYF. For the CDR3, the DNA is TGCGCCAGCAGCCCTTCAGGGGGCGAAAGGGACGAGCAGTACTTC.

V gene TRBV14 combines with J gene TRBJ2-6; the match to TRBD2 covers 9 bases. The V gene end was trimmed by 4 bases and the J gene end by 0 bases; junction bases not matched to a gene: 10. This CDR3 spans 19 amino acids. Germline values: CDR1 SGHDN, CDR2 FVKESK. CDR3 amino acids: CASSPFIGTSSSGANVLTF. The CDR3 region has the DNA TGTGCCAGCAGCCCTTTCATCGGGACTAGCAGCTCTGGGGCCAACGTCCTGACTTTC.

The gene calls are TRBV18 and TRBJ1-4, with unresolved D. The CDR3 totals 14 residues. Deletions cut 2 bases from V and 4 bases from J, with 8 bases between. Germline V gives CDR1 KGHSH, CDR2 LQKENI. CDR3 protein: CASSPTQRNEKLFF. The CDR3 bases are TGTGCCAGCTCACCAACGCAGCGTAATGAAAAACTGTTTTTT.

This sequence joins TRBV19 and TRBJ1-4, with 7 bases that match TRBD1. CDR1 is LNHDA and CDR2 is SQIVND in the germline V gene (reference sequence). This CDR3 is built from 17 residues. The trim removed 1 base at V and 3 bases at J, leaving 8 bases unmatched. The CDR3 DNA follows: TGTGCCAGTAGTATAGGCCTACAGGGGCCAGCTAATGAAAAACTGTTTTTT. Encoded protein: CASSIGLQGPANEKLFF.

The genes are TRBV6-1 and TRBJ2-7, with 8 bases identical to TRBD1. This CDR3 is built from 18 residues. Trimming at V came to 1 base and at J to 1 base, leaving 12 bases not matched to a gene. From germline, CDR1 is MNHNS and CDR2 SASEGT. For the CDR3, the DNA is TGTGCCAGCAGTGAAGGAGTCCCGGGACAGGAGGTTTCCTACGAGCAGTACTTC. It yields the protein CASSEGVPGQEVSYEQYF.

This clone showed up just a few times. The chain uses TRBV6-5 and TRBJ2-1, with 8 bases that match TRBD2. V gave up 5 bases and J gave up 2 bases; unmatched junction bases: 5. CDR1 and CDR2 from the germline V gene are MNHEY and SVGAGI. The CDR3 loop spans 15 amino acids. CDR3 bases: TGTGCCAGCAGTCCGACTAGCGCCACCTACAATGAGCAGTTCTTC. As protein: CASSPTSATYNEQFF.

This chain links TRBV19 with TRBJ1-5; D is ambiguous. CDR3 size: 14 residues. From germline, CDR1 is LNHDA and CDR2 SQIVND (reference sequence). V was pared by 3 bases and J by 3 bases, with 9 bases between. CDR3 loop: CASSIVQYNQPQHF. CDR3 in DNA: TGTGCCAGTAGTATTGTCCAGTACAATCAGCCCCAGCATTTT.

The gene calls are TRBV5-6 and TRBJ1-2; no definite D call. The CDR3 extends over 14 amino acids. Germline-derived CDR1 and CDR2 are SGHDT and YYEEEE. The V end was cut by 0 bases, the J end by 1 base, with 7 bases between. DNA for the CDR3: TGTGCCAGCAGCTTGGTGGCAGTTAACTATGGCTACACCTTC. Protein product: CASSLVAVNYGYTF.

This chain links TRBV5-4 with TRBJ2-2, with a possible D match to TRBD2 (6 bases). V was shortened by 4 bases and J by 5 bases, with 21 bases between the two germline ends. This CDR3 region has 17 residues. The germline gives CDR1 SGHNT, CDR2 YYREEE (reference sequence). CDR3 residues: CASSLGSGGRMTGELFF. CDR3 coding DNA: TGTGCCAGCAGCCTCGGTAGCGGTGGGCGGATGACCGGGGAGCTGTTTTTT.

J is TRBJ2-3 and V is TRBV4-2, with 10 bases identical to TRBD2. Per germline, CDR1 LGHNA and CDR2 YNFKEQ. Germline trimming cut 0 bases from V and 2 bases from J; bases unmatched to any gene: 5. The CDR3 has 17 amino acids. CDR3 DNA: TGTGCCAGCAGCCAAGATCCAGCGGGAGGGCCCACAGATACGCAGTATTTT. Amino acids: CASSQDPAGGPTDTQYF.

Comments on this clone: One end of the junction is discordant with germline, which a read error may explain. The chain joins TRBV7-9 to TRBJ2-3; D is ambiguous. The CDR3 covers 12 residues. Germline V gene sequence: CDR1 SEHNR, CDR2 FQNEAQ (reference sequence). The CDR3 is CSSSPLADTQYF. In DNA, the CDR3 is TGTTCCAGCAGCCCCCTGGCCGATACGCAGTATTTT.

This chain connects TRBV11-3 to TRBJ1-1; TRBD1 matches at 7 bases. CDR1 is SGHNT, CDR2 YENEEA, per germline. Trimming at V came to 5 bases and at J to 0 bases, leaving 6 bases not matched to a gene. This CDR3 contains 15 residues. CDR3 protein: CASSARQGMNTEAFF. The CDR3 region has the DNA TGTGCCAGCAGCGCGCGACAGGGCATGAACACTGAAGCTTTCTTT.

The rearrangement uses TRBV19 and TRBJ2-7; 12 nucleotides align to TRBD2. The CDR3 consists of 16 residues. After removal of 6 bases from V and 2 bases from J, the junction contained 8 bases not matched to a gene. Germline V gene sequence: CDR1 LNHDA, CDR2 SQIVND (reference sequence). Here the CDR3 DNA reads TGTGCCAGTAGATGGGTGCTAGCGGGAGGGCCCTACGAGCAGTACTTC. Translating gives CASRWVLAGGPYEQYF.

The chain recombines TRBV5-6 with TRBJ2-1; TRBD2 agrees at 13 bases. The V gene's germline CDR1 is SGHDT and CDR2 YYEEEE. Trimming took 4 bases from V and 5 from J; bases not matched to a gene: 9. The length of the CDR3 is 17 residues. CDR3 residues: CASSPLRTSGRHNEQFF. The CDR3 DNA sequence: TGTGCCAGCAGCCCGCTACGGACTAGCGGGAGACACAATGAGCAGTTCTTC.

The V and J genes are TRBV15 and TRBJ2-5; 8 bases are a match to TRBD2. The DNA end is more similar to TRBJ2-7, so the J call may be wrong. The CDR3 totals 15 residues. Germline V gives CDR1 LNHNV, CDR2 YYDKDF (reference sequence). The CDR3 protein is CATSRGQGLAFEQYF. The DNA of the CDR3 is TGTGCCACCAGCAGAGGGCAAGGACTAGCCTTCGAGCAGTACTTC.

This clone was found a few times. V is TRBV4-3 and J is TRBJ2-5; D is perhaps TRBD1 (6 bases). This CDR3 is 13 amino acids long. Germline lookup yields CDR1 LGHNA and CDR2 YSLEER. Trimming took 4 bases from V and 2 from J, leaving 8 bases between them. CDR3 DNA sequence: TGCGCCAGCAGCCGGGACACACAAGAGACCCAGTACTTC. As protein: CASSRDTQETQYF.

CDR3 nucleotide sequence: TGTGCCAGCAGCCAAGTGCTAGCGGGTGGTTCTTACAATGAGCAGTTCTTC. This translates into CASSQVLAGGSYNEQFF. This chain joins TRBV4-2 and TRBJ2-1; 8 nucleotides align to TRBD2. CDR3 length equals 17 residues. Germline CDR1 LGHNA, CDR2 YNFKEQ. V dropped 1 base and J dropped 4; count of bases not matched to a gene: 9.

The rearrangement joins TRBV5-4 to TRBJ2-7; no firm D call. Trimming shortened V by 4 bases and J by 2 bases, and 10 bases separated the two germline ends. CDR1 is SGHNT and CDR2 is YYREEE in the germline V gene (reference sequence). The CDR3 loop spans 13 amino acids. CDR3 sequence reads: CASSPTPTYEQYF. In DNA form, the CDR3 reads TGTGCCAGCAGCCCGACTCCGACCTACGAGCAGTACTTC.

The J gene is TRBJ1-1, the V gene TRBV6-5, with D possibly TRBD1 on 5 matching bases. V was trimmed by 4 bases and J by 3 bases, leaving 15 bases between them. The CDR3 runs to 15 residues. Germline V gene sequence: CDR1 MNHEY, CDR2 SVGAGI. The CDR3 DNA is TGTGCCAGCAGTTGGTCCGGGACTGGGGACACTGAAGCTTTCTTT. It encodes CASSWSGTGDTEAFF.

The V call is TRBV7-2, the J call TRBJ2-7, with TRBD2 as a possible D gene (6 bases). Between the trimmed V and J ends, which lost 1 base and 7 bases, there was a span of 11 bases. This CDR3 has 13 amino acids. The germline CDR1 and CDR2 sequences are SGHTA and FQGNSA. CDR3 nucleotides: TGTGCCAGCAGCTTAGTCACTAGCTGGGAGCAGTACTTC. Translation gives CASSLVTSWEQYF.